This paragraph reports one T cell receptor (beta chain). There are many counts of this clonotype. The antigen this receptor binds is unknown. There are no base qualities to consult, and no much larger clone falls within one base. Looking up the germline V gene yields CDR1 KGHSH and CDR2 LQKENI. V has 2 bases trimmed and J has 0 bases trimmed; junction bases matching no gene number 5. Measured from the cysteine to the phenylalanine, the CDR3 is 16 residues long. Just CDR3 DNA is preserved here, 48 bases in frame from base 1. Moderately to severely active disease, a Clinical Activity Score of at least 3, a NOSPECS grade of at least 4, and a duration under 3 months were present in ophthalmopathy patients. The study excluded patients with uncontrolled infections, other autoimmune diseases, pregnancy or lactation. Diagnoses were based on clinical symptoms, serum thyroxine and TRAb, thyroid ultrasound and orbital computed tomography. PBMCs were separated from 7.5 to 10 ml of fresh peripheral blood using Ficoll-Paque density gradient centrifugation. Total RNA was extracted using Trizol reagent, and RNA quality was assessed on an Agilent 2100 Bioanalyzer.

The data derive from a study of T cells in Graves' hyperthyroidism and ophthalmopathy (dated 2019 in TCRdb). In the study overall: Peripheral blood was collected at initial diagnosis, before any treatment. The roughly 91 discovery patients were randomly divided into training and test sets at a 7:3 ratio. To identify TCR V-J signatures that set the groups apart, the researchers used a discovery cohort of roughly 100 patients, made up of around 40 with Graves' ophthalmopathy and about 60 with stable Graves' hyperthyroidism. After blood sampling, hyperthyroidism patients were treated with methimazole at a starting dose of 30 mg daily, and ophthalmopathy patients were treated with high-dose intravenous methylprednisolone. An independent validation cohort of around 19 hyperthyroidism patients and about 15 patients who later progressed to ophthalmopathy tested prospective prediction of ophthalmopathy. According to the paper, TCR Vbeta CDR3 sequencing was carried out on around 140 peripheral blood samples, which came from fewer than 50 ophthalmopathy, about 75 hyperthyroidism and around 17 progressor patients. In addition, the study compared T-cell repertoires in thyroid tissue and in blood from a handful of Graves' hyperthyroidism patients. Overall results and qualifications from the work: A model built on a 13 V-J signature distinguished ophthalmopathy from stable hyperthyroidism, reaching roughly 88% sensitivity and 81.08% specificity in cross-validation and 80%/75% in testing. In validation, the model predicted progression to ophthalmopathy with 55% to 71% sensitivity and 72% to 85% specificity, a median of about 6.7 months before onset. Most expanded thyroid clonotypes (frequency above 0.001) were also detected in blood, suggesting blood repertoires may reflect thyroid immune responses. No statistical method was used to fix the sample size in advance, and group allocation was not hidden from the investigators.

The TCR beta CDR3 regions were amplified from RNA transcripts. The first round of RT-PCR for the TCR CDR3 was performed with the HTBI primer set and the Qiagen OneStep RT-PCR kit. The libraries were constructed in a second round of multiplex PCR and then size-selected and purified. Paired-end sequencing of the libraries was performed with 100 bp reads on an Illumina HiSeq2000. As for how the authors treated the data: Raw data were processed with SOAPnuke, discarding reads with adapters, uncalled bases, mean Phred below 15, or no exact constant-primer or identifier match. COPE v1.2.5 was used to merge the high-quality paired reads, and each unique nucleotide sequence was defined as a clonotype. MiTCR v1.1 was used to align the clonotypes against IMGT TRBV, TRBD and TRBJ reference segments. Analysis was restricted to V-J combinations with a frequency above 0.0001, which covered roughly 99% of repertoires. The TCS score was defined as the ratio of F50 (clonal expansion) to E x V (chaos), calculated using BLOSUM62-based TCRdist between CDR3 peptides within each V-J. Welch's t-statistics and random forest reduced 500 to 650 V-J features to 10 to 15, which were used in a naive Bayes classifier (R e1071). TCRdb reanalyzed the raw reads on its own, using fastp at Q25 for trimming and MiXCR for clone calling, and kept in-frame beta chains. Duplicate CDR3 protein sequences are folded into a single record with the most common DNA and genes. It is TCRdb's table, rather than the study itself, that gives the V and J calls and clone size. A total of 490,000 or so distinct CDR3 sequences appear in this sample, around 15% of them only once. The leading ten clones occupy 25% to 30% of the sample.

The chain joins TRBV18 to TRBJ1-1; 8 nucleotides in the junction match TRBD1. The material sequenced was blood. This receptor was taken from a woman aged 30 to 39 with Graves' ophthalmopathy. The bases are TGTGCCAGCTCACCAAAGGCAGGGGGCATGAACACTGAAGCTTTCTTT. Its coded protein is CASSPKAGGMNTEAFF.